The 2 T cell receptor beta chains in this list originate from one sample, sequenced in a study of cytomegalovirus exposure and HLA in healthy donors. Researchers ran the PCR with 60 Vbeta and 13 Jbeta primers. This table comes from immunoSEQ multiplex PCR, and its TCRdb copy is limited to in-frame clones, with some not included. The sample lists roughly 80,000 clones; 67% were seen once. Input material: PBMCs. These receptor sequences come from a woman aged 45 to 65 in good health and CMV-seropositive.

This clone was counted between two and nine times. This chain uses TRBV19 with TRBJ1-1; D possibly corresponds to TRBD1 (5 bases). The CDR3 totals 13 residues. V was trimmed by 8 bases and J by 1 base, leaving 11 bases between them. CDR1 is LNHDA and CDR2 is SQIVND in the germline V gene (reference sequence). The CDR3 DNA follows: TGTGCCAGTGCCTGGGGGGGGAACACTGAAGCTTTCTTT. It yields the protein CASAWGGNTEAFF.

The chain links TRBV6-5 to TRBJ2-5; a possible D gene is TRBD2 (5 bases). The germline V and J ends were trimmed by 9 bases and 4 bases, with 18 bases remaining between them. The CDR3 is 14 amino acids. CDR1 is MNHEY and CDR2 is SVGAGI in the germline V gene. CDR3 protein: CASRGSRLGETQYF. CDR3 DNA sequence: TGTGCCAGTCGGGGTAGTCGGTTGGGAGAGACCCAGTACTTC.